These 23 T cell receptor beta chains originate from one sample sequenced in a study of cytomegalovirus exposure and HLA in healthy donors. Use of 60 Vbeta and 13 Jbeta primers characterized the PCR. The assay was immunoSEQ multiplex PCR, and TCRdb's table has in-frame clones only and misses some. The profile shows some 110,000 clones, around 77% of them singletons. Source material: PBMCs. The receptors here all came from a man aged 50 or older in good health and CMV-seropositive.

This CDR3 is CASSGLAGKREQFF. The CDR3, as DNA: TGCGCCAGCAGCGGACTAGCGGGAAAGCGTGAGCAGTTCTTC. The chain has TRBV10-1 and TRBJ2-1; TRBD2 matches at 12 bases. The CDR3 sequence is 14 residues long. The germline V gene encodes CDR1 WNHNN and CDR2 SYGVQD (reference sequence). V lost 6 bases and J lost 9; bases outside the gene matches: 6.

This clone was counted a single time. The CDR3 sequence is CASRLAGGPGQETQYF. The CDR3 DNA reads as TGCGCCAGCAGACTAGCGGGAGGGCCTGGCCAAGAGACCCAGTACTTC. This sequence joins TRBV10-2 and TRBJ2-5; 13 nucleotides agree with TRBD2. With 6 bases clipped from V and 1 base from J, the junction kept 5 bases outside the gene matches. CDR3 length equals 16 residues. Germline CDR1 reads WSHSY; CDR2 reads SAAADI.

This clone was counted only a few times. CDR3 coding DNA: TGTGCCAGCAGCCAAGATGGGAACGGAGGCTCCTACAATGAGCAGTTCTTC. Protein sequence: CASSQDGNGGSYNEQFF. The genes are TRBV4-2 and TRBJ2-1, with D possibly being TRBD2 (5 bases). Germline loops: CDR1 LGHNA, CDR2 YNFKEQ. The V and J ends lost 0 bases and 0 bases respectively, with 12 bases between them. The CDR3 is made up of 17 amino acids.

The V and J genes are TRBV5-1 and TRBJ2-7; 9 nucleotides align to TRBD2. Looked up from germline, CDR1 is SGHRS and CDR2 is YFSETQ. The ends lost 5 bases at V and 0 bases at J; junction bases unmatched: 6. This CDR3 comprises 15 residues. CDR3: CASSFSGGSSYEQYF. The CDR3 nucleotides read TGCGCCAGCAGTTTTAGCGGGGGCAGCTCCTACGAGCAGTACTTC.

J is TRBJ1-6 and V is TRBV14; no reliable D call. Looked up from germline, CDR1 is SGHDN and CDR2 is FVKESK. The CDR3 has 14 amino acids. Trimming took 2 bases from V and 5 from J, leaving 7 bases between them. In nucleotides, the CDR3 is TGTGCCAGCAGCCAATACACAGATAATTCACCCCTCCACTTT. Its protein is CASSQYTDNSPLHF.

The CDR3 region has the DNA TGTGCCAGCAGGGTTGCCGCGAACTATGGCTACACCTTC. Its protein is CASRVAANYGYTF. This chain uses TRBV27 with TRBJ1-2; no clear D. V lost 6 bases and J lost 2, with 10 bases in between. Germline CDR1 reads MNHEY; CDR2 reads SMNVEV (reference sequence). The CDR3 is made up of 13 amino acids.

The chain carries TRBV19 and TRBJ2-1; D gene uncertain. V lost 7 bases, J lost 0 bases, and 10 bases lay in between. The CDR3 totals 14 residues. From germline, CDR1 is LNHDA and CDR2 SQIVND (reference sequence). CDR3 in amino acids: CASIGRSSYNEQFF. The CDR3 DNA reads TGTGCCAGTATTGGGCGAAGCTCCTACAATGAGCAGTTCTTC. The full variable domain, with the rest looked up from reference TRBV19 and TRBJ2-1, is DGGITQSPKYLFRKEGQNVTLSCEQNLNHDAMYWYRQDPGQGLRLIYYSQIVNDFQKGDIAEGYSVSREKKESFPLTVTSAQKNPTAFYLCASIGRSSYNEQFFGPGTRLTVL.

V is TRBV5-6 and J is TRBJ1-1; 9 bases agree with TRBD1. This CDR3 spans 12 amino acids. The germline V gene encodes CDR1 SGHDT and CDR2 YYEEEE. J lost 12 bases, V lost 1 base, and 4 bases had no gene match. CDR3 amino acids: CASSLWDREPFF. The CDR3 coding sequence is TGTGCCAGCAGCTTGTGGGACAGGGAACCTTTCTTT.

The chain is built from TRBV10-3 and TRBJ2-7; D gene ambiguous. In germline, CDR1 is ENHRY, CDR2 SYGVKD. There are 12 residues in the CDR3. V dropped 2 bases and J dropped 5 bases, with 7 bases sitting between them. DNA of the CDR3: TGTGCCATCAGTGAGGGTGGAGACGAGCAGTACTTC. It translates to CAISEGGDEQYF.

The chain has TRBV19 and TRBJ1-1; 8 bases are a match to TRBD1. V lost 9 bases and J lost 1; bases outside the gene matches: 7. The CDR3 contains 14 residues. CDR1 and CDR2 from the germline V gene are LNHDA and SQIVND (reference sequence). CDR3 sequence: CASWGQAANTEAFF. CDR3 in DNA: TGTGCCAGCTGGGGACAGGCGGCGAACACTGAAGCTTTCTTT. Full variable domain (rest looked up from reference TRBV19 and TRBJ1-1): DGGITQSPKYLFRKEGQNVTLSCEQNLNHDAMYWYRQDPGQGLRLIYYSQIVNDFQKGDIAEGYSVSREKKESFPLTVTSAQKNPTAFYLCASWGQAANTEAFFGQGTRLTVV.

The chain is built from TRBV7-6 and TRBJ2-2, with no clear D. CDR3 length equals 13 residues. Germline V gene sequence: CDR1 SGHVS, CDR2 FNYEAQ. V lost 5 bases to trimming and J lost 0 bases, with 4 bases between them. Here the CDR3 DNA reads TGTGCCAGCAGCCCCACGAACACCGGGGAGCTGTTTTTT. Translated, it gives CASSPTNTGELFF.

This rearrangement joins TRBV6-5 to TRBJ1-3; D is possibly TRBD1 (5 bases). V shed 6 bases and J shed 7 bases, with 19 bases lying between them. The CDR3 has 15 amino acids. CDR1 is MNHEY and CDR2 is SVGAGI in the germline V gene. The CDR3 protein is CASSSDLGGGNTIYF. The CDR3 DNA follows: TGTGCCAGCAGCTCTGACCTCGGGGGGGGGAACACCATATATTTT.

The CDR3 region is CASSWEQGETEKLFF. CDR3 coding DNA: TGCGCCAGCAGCTGGGAACAGGGGGAGACTGAAAAACTGTTTTTT. The chain employs TRBV5-1 and TRBJ1-4, with TRBD1 identical over 8 bases. This CDR3 is built from 15 residues. CDR1 SGHRS and CDR2 YFSETQ come from the germline V gene. V shed 3 bases and J 7 bases; nucleotides not matched to a gene: 8.

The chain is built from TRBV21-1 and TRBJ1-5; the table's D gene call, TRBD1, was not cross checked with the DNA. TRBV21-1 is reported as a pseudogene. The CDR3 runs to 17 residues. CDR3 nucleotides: TGTGCCAGCAGCAAAGCCTCGGGACAGGGGCTCAATCAGCCCCAGCATTTT. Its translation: CASSKASGQGLNQPQHF.

The CDR3 protein is CASSLDFDLRYGYTF. The CDR3 bases are TGTGCCAGCAGCTTGGACTTTGATTTGCGCTATGGCTACACCTTC. The genes are TRBV5-6 and TRBJ1-2, with unresolved D. There are 15 residues in the CDR3. The V and J ends lost 0 bases and 4 bases respectively, with 13 bases between them. Germline CDR1 reads SGHDT; CDR2 reads YYEEEE.

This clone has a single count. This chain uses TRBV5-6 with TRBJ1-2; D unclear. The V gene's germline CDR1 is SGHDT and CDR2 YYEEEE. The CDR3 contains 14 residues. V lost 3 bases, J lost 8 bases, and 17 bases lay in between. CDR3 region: CASSSRTWRAGYTF. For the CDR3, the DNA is TGTGCCAGCAGCTCCCGGACCTGGAGGGCCGGCTACACCTTC.

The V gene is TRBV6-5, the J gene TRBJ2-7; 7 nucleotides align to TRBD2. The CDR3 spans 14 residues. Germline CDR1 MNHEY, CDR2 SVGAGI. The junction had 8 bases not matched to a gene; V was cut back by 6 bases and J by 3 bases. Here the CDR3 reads CASSRGTTGYEQYF. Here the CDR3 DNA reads TGTGCCAGCAGCCGGGGGACTACTGGCTACGAGCAGTACTTC.

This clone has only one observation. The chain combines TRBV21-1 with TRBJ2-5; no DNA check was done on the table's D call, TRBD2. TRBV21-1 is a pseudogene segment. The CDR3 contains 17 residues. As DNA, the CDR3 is TGTGCCAGCAGCCCGGGGGGACTAGCGTTTGATCGAGAGACCCAGTACTTC. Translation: CASSPGGLAFDRETQYF.

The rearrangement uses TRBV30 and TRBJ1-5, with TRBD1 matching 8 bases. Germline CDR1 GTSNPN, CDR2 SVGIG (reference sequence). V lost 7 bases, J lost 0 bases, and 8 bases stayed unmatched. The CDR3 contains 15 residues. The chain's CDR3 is CAFDRGQSSNQPQHF. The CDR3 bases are TGTGCCTTCGACAGGGGTCAATCTAGCAATCAGCCCCAGCATTTT.

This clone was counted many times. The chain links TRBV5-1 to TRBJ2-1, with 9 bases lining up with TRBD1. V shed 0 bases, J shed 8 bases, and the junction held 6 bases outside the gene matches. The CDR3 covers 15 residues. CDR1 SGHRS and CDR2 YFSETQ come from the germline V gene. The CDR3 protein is CASSLGDRVNDEQFF. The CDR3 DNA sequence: TGCGCCAGCAGCTTGGGGGACAGGGTCAACGATGAGCAGTTCTTC. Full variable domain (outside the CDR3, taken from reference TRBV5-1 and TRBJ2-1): KAGVTQTPRYLIKTRGQQVTLSCSPISGHRSVSWYQQTPGQGLQFLFEYFSETQRNKGNFPGRFSGRQFSNSRSEMNVSTLELGDSALYLCASSLGDRVNDEQFFGPGTRLTVL.

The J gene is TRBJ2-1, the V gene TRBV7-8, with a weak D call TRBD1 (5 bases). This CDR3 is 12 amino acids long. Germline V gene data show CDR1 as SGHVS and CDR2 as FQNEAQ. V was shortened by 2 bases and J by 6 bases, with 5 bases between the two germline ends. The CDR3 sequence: CASSLRGNEQFF. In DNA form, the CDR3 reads TGTGCCAGCAGCTTAAGGGGCAATGAGCAGTTCTTC.

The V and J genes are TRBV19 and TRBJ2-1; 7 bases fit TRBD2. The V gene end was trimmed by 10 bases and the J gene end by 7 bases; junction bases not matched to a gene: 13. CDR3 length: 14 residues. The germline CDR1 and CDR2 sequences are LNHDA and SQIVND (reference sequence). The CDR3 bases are TGTGCCACCGGGACTACCGGTGTCTTGAATGAGCAGTTCTTC. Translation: CATGTTGVLNEQFF.

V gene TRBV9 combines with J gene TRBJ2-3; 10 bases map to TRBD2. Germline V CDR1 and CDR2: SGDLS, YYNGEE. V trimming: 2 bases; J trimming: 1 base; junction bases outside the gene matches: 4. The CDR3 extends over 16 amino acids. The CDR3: CASSVTGTSGTDTQYF. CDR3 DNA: TGTGCCAGCAGCGTCACCGGGACTAGCGGCACAGATACGCAGTATTTT.